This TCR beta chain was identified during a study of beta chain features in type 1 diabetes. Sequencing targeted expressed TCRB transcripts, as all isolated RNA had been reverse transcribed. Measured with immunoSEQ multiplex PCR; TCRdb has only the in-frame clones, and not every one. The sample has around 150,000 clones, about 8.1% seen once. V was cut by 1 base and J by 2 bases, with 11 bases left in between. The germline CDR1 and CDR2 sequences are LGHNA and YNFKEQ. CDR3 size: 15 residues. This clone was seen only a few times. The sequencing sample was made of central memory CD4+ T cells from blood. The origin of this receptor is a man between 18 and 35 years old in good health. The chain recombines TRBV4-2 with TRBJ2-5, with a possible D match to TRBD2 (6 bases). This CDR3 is CASSQGDSGQETQYF. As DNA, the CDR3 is TGTGCCAGCAGCCAAGGAGATAGCGGTCAAGAGACCCAGTACTTC.